This T cell receptor (beta chain) derives from a study of human T cells and chemical hapten exposure. Sample time point: pre-sensitization, week 0. Regarding treatment: therapeutic diphenylcyclopropenone sensitization with weekly scalp DPC. TCRdb fed the RACE reads into MiXCR, producing one record per CDR3 protein. This table has 250,000 or so distinct CDR3 sequences, around 7% appearing once. This CDR3 has 13 amino acids. Germline values: CDR1 MDHEN, CDR2 SYDVKM. The ends were cut back, 11 bases at V and 0 bases at J, with 12 bases in the middle. In its sample, this clonotype was seen a few times. This TCR was recovered from a man aged 18-30 years with alopecia areata. Some clones in this sample may be carry-over from other donors' samples. This chain uses TRBV28 with TRBJ2-3; D perhaps matches TRBD2 (5 bases). This specimen consisted of whole blood, obtained in connection with sensitization to the hapten diphenylcyclopropenone (DPC). The CDR3 bases are TGTGCCGGTCGGACTGAAAGCACAGATACGCAGTATTTT. It translates to CAGRTESTDTQYF.